The 8 T cell receptor beta chains below all came from one sample that was sequenced in a study of blood T cell repertoires in COVID-19. Sequencing was performed with immunoSEQ multiplex PCR; in TCRdb, only in-frame clones are kept and a portion is missing. The sample carries fewer than 250,000 clones, just over 85% recorded once. Sequencing was performed on PBMCs or T cells enriched from blood (not recorded which). These receptors originate from a woman aged 40 to 49 with acute COVID-19.

The chain links TRBV5-5 to TRBJ2-7; the D gene is possibly TRBD2 (6 bases). The germline V gene encodes CDR1 SGHKS and CDR2 YYEKEE (reference sequence). The CDR3 contains 16 residues. V was trimmed by 1 base and J by 1 base, leaving 15 bases between them. The CDR3 sequence is CASSLSWGEMSYEQYF. DNA of the CDR3: TGTGCCAGCAGCTTGTCTTGGGGGGAGATGTCCTACGAGCAGTACTTC.

This clone was counted between two and nine times. This rearrangement joins TRBV11-2 to TRBJ2-1, with D possibly matching TRBD2 (6 bases). CDR3 length: 15 residues. CDR1 is SGHAT, CDR2 FQNNGV, per germline. V shed 1 base and J shed 6 bases, with 13 bases lying between them. The CDR3 sequence is CASSLGGLAFNEQFF. The CDR3 coding sequence is TGTGCCAGCAGCTTAGGTGGTCTAGCGTTCAATGAGCAGTTCTTC.

The V call is TRBV6-5, the J call TRBJ1-2; D perhaps matches TRBD1 (6 bases). The CDR3 length is 14 residues. Germline V gene lookup returns CDR1 MNHEY and CDR2 SVGAGI. Trimming took 5 bases from V and 2 from J, leaving 12 bases between them. CDR3 protein: CASSPRGRNYGYTF. CDR3 DNA: TGTGCCAGCAGTCCCAGGGGAAGGAACTATGGCTACACCTTC.

The J gene is TRBJ2-3, the V gene TRBV14; D not resolved. The CDR3 consists of 12 residues. The germline V gene has CDR1 SGHDN and CDR2 FVKESK. The V gene lost 0 bases and the J gene lost 7 bases, with 5 bases spanning the gap. Here the CDR3 DNA reads TGTGCCAGCAGCCAAGATCGGTATACGCAGTATTTT. Translating gives CASSQDRYTQYF. The variable domain in full, completed from reference TRBV14 and TRBJ2-3, reads EAGVTQFPSHSVIEKGQTVTLRCDPISGHDNLYWYRRVMGKEIKFLLHFVKESKQDESGMPNNRFLAERTGGTYSTLKVQPAELEDSGVYFCASSQDRYTQYFGPGTRLTVL.

In this sample, this clone turned up once. The chain employs TRBV5-1 and TRBJ2-5; 14 positions match TRBD2. CDR1 is SGHRS and CDR2 is YFSETQ in the germline V gene. The CDR3 covers 18 residues. After removal of 4 bases from V and 5 bases from J, the junction contained 13 bases not matched to a gene. The CDR3 nucleotides read TGCGCCAGCAGCCAAGGGACTAGCGGGAGAGGAGGCAGGGAGACCCAGTACTTC. Translation: CASSQGTSGRGGRETQYF.

This sequence joins TRBV28 and TRBJ2-3, with TRBD2 matching 7 bases. CDR1 is MDHEN, CDR2 SYDVKM, per germline. V dropped 6 bases and J dropped 2; count of bases not matched to a gene: 5. The CDR3 is made up of 14 amino acids. The CDR3 is CASSREADTDTQYF. Here the CDR3 DNA reads TGTGCCAGCAGCCGGGAGGCCGACACAGATACGCAGTATTTT.

This clone was recorded only once. CDR3 sequence: CASSLGQYYEQYF. CDR3 in DNA: TGTGCCAGCAGCTTGGGACAATACTACGAGCAGTACTTC. This chain joins TRBV7-8 and TRBJ2-7; TRBD1 is a possible D gene (6 bases). This CDR3 spans 13 amino acids. CDR1 is SGHVS, CDR2 FQNEAQ, per germline. V gave up 3 bases and J gave up 3 bases, with 9 bases separating them.

The genes are TRBV3-1 (or the pseudogene TRBV3-2) and TRBJ1-2, with unresolved D. CDR3 length: 13 residues. Trimming removed 0 bases at V and 4 bases at J, with 6 bases between. CDR1 is LGHDT and CDR2 is YNNKEL in the germline V gene (reference sequence). The CDR3 protein is CASSQEGGYGYTF. For the CDR3, the DNA is TGTGCCAGCAGCCAAGAAGGAGGCTATGGCTACACCTTC.